The entry that follows covers one T cell receptor beta chain sequence. The data were taken from a study of blood T cell repertoires in COVID-19. This table comes from immunoSEQ multiplex PCR, and its TCRdb copy is limited to in-frame clones, with some not included. The sample includes 100,000 to 150,000 clones, around 76% seen only once; the top ten take around 6%. This receptor was obtained from a man in his sixties with acute or convalescent COVID-19. Sequencing used peripheral blood.

The CDR3 DNA reads as TGTGCCAGCACCGACAGCCCAAGCTATGGCTACACCTTC. It translates to CASTDSPSYGYTF. The V and J genes are TRBV6-5 and TRBJ1-2; D is possibly TRBD1 (5 bases). The CDR3 extends over 13 amino acids. V shed 7 bases and J shed 4 bases, with 13 bases lying between them. Germline-derived CDR1 and CDR2 are MNHEY and SVGAGI.